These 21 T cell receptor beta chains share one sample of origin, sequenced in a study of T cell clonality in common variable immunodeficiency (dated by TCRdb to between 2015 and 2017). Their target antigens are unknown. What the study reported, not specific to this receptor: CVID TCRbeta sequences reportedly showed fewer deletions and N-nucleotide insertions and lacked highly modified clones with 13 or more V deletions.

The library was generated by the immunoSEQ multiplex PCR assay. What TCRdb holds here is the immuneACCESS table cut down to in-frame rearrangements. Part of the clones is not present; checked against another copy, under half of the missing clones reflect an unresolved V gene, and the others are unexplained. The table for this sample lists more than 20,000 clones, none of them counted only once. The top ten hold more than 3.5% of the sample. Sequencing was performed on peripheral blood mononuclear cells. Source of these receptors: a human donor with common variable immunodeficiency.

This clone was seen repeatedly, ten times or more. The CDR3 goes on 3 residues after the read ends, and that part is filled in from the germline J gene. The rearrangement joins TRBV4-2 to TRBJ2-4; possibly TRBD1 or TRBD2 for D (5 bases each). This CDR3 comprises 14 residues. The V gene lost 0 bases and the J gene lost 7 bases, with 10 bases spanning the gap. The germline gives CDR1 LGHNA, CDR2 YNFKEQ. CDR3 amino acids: CASSQDQRGNIQYF. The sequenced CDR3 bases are TGTGCCAGCAGCCAAGATCAGAGGGGCAACATT.

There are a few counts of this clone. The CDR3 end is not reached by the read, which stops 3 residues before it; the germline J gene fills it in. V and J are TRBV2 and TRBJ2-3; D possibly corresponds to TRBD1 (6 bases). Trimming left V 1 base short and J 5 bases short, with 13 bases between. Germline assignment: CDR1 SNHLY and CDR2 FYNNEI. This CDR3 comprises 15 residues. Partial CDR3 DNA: TGTGCCAGCAGTGAAGGGGGACCACAGGGAGATACG. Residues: CASSEGGPQGDT. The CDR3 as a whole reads CASSEGGPQGDTQYF.

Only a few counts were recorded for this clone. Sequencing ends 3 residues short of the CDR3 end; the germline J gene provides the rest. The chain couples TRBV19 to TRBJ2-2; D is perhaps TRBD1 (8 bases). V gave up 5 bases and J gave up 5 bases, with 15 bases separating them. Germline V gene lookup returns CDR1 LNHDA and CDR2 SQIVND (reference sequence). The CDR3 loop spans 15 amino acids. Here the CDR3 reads CASSPDRGGTGELFF. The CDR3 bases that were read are TGTGCCAGTAGTCCCGACAGGGGAGGGACCGGGGAG.

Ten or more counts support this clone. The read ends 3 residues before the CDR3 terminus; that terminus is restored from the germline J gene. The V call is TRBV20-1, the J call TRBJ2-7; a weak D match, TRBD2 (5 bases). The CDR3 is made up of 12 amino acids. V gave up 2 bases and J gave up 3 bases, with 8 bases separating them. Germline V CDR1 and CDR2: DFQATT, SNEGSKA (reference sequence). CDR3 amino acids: CSARQTSYEQYF. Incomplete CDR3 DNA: TGCAGTGCTAGACAAACTAGCTACGAG.

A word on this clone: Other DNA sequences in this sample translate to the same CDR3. The CDR3 bases that were read are TGCGCCAGCAGCTTGGCCCAGGGAACTGAA. This gives the protein CASSLAQGTE. The whole CDR3 region reads CASSLAQGTEAFF. This chain links TRBV5-1 with TRBJ1-1; D is possibly TRBD1 (5 bases). The read is 3 residues too short to cover the CDR3 end, so that end is filled in from the germline J gene. CDR1 is SGHRS and CDR2 is YFSETQ in the germline V gene. The CDR3 length is 13 residues. Deletions cut 0 bases from V and 5 bases from J, with 8 bases between.

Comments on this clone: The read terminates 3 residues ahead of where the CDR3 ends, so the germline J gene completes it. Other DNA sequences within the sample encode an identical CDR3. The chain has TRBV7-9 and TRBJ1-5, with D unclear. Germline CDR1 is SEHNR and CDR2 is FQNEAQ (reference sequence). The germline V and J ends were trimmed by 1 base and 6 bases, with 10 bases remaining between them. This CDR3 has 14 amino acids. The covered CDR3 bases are TGTGCCAGCAGCTTAGAAGGTGGCGGTCAGCCC. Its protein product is CASSLEGGGQP. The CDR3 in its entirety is CASSLEGGGQPQHF. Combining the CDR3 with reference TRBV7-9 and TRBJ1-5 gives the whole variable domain DTGVSQNPRHKITKRGQNVTFRCDPISEHNRLYWYRQTLGQGPEFLTYFQNEAQLEKSRLLSDRFSAERPKGSFSTLEIQRTEQGDSAMYLCASSLEGGGQPQHFGDGTRLSIL.

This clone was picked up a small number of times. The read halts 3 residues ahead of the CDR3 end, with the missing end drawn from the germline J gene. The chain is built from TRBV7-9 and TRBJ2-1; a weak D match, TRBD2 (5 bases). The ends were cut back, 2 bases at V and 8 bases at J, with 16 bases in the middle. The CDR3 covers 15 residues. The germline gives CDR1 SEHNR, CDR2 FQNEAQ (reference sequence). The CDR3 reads CASSLNSVQRDEQFF. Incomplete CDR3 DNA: TGTGCCAGCAGCTTAAATTCTGTTCAGAGGGATGAG.

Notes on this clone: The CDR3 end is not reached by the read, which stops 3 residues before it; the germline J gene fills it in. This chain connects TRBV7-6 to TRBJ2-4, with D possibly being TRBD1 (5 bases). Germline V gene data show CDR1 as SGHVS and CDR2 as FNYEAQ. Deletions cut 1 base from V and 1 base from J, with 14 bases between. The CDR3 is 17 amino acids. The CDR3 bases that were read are TGTGCCAGCAGCTTAGTTCCAGACCCAGGGGCCAAAAACATT. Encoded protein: CASSLVPDPGAKNI. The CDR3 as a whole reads CASSLVPDPGAKNIQYF.

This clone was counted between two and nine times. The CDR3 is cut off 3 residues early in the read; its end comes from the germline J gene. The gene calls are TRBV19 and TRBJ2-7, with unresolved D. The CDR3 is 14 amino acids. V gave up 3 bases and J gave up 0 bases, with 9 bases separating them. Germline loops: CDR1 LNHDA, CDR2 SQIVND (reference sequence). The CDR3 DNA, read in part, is TGTGCCAGTAGTATCTTCCTTTCCTCCTACGAG. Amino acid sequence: CASSIFLSSYE. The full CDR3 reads CASSIFLSSYEQYF. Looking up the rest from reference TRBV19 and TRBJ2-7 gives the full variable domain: DGGITQSPKYLFRKEGQNVTLSCEQNLNHDAMYWYRQDPGQGLRLIYYSQIVNDFQKGDIAEGYSVSREKKESFPLTVTSAQKNPTAFYLCASSIFLSSYEQYFGPGTRLTVT.

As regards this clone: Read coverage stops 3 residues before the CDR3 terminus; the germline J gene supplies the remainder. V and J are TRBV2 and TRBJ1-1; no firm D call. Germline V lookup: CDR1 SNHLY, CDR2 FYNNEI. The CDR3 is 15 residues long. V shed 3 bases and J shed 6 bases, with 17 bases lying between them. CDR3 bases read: TGTGCCAGCAGTGAGTTCAGACCCCAGGTGGCTGAA. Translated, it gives CASSEFRPQVAE. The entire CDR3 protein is CASSEFRPQVAEAFF.

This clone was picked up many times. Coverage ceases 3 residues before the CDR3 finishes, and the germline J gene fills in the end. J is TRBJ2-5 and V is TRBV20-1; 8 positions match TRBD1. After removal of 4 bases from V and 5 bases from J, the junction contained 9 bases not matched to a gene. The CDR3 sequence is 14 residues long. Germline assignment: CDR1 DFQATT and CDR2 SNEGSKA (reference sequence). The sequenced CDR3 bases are TGCAGTGCTATACCCGGGACAGGCTTGGAGACC. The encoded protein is CSAIPGTGLET. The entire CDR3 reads CSAIPGTGLETQYF.

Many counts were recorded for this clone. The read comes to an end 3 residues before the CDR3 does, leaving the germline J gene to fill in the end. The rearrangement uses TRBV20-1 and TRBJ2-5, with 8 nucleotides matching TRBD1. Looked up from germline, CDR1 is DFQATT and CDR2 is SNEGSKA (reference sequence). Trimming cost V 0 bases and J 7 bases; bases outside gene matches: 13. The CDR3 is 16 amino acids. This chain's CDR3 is CSARDRTGGTVGTQYF. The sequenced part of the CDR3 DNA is TGCAGTGCTAGAGATCGCACAGGGGGAACGGTAGGGACC.

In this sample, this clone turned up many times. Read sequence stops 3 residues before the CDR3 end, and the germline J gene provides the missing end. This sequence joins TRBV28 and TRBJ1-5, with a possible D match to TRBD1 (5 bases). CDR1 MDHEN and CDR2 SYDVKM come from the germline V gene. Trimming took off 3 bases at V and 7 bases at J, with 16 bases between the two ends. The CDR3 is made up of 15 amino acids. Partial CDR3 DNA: TGTGCCAGCAGTTTGTCGTCCCCAGGGAGCCAGCCC. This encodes CASSLSSPGSQP. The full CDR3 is CASSLSSPGSQPQHF.

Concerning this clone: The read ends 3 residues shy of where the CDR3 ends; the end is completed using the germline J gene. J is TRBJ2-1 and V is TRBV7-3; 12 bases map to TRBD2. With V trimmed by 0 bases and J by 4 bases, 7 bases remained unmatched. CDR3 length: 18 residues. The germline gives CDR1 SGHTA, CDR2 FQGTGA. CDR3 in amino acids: CASSLTLGLAGLYNEQFF. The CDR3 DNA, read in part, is TGTGCCAGCAGCTTAACCCTGGGACTAGCGGGTTTGTACAATGAG.

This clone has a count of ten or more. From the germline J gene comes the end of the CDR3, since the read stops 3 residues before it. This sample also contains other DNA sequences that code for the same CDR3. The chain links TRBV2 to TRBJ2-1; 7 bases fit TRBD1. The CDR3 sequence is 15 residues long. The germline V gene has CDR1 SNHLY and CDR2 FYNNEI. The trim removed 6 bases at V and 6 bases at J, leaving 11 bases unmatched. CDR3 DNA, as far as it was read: TGTGCCAGCAGAAAGACAGGGATGGGTAGCAATGAG. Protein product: CASRKTGMGSNE. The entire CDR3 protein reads CASRKTGMGSNEQFF. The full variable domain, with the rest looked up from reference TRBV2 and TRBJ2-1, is EPEVTQTPSHQVTQMGQEVILRCVPISNHLYFYWYRQILGQKVEFLVSFYNNEISEKSEIFDDQFSVERPDGSNFTLKIRSTKLEDSAMYFCASRKTGMGSNEQFFGPGTRLTVL.

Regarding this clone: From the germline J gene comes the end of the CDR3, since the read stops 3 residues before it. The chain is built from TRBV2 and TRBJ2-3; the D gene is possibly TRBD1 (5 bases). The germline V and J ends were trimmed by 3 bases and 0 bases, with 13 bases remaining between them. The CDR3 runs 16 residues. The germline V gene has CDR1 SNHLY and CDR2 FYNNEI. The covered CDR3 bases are TGTGCCAGCAGTGAGCAGGGAAGGGCGAGCACAGATACG. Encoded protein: CASSEQGRASTDT. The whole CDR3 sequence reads CASSEQGRASTDTQYF.

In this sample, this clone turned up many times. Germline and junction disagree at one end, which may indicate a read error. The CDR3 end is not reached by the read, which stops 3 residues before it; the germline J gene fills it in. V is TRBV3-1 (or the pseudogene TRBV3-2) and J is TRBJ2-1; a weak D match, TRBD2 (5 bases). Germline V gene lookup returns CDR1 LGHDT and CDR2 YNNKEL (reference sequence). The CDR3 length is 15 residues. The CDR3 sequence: CASSQGASSHNEQFF. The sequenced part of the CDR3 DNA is TGTGCCAGCAGCCAAGGGGCTAGCTCCCACAATGAG.

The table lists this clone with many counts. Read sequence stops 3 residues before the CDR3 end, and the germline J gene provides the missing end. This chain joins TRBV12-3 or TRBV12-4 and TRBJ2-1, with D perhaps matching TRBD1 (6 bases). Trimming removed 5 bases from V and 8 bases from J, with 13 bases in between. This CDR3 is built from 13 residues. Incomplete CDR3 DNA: TGTGCCAGCAGTGGGCAGGGGTTCCATGAG. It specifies CASSGQGFHE. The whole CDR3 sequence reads CASSGQGFHEQFF.

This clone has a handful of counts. The CDR3 region is CASSTMRGWGTDTQYF. CDR3 DNA (partial): TGTGCCAGTAGTACTATGAGGGGCTGGGGCACAGATACG. The gene calls are TRBV19 and TRBJ2-3, with D perhaps matching TRBD1 or TRBD2 (5 bases each). The CDR3 end lies 3 residues beyond the end of the read and is filled in from the germline J gene. The CDR3 spans 16 residues. V lost 4 bases and J lost 1, with 15 bases in between. CDR1 and CDR2 from the germline V gene are LNHDA and SQIVND (reference sequence).

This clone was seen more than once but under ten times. The CDR3 reads CASSQSSAKNIQYF. The sequenced CDR3 bases are TGTGCCAGCAGCCAATCATCGGCCAAAAACATT. The rearrangement links TRBV16 to TRBJ2-4; D unresolved. Read coverage stops 3 residues before the CDR3 terminus; the germline J gene supplies the remainder. Germline values: CDR1 KGHSY, CDR2 FQNENV. There are 14 residues in the CDR3. The V end lost 0 bases, the J end lost 1 base, and 4 bases lay between the germline ends.

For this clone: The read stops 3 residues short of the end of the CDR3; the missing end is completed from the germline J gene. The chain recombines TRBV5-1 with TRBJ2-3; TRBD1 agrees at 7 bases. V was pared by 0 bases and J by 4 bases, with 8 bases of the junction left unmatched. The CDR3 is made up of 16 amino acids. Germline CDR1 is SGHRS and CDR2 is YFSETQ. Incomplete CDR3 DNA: TGCGCCAGCAGCTTGGAGAGAGGGGGCGCCCCAGATACG. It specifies CASSLERGGAPDT. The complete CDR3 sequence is CASSLERGGAPDTQYF.